The clone carrying this T cell receptor beta chain qualifies as medium-sized. Its antigen is as yet unknown. This sample is drawn from a study of metastatic and nonmetastatic thyroid tumors. Whole-study context: Repertoires of blood and of tissue (tumor or nodule) from malignant and benign thyroid patients were compared.

All patients were untreated before thyroid surgery. The authors' processing: Clinicopathological groups of papillary thyroid cancer showed CDR3 differences that were used to build a distant-metastasis classifier. TCRdb re-clonotyped the PCR reads through MiXCR. The V and J calls and clone size are TCRdb's, not the authors'. This sample has around 10,000 clones, with around 30% found just once. Study outcomes and limitations: Reportedly, malignant thyroid tumors had significantly higher TCR beta diversity than benign nodules, in blood and tumor.

The CDR3 covers 11 residues. CDR1 MGHDK and CDR2 SYGVNS come from the germline V gene. Trimming removed 3 bases from V and 2 bases from J, with 1 base in between. Sequencing was done on a sample of tumor tissue. This clonotype was sampled from a male donor with papillary thyroid cancer or a benign thyroid nodule (not recorded which). Some clones in this sample may be carry-over from other donors' samples. The V gene is TRBV25-1, the J gene TRBJ2-5, with no clear D. The CDR3 reads CASSEQETQYF. DNA for the CDR3: TGTGCCAGCAGTGAGCAAGAGACCCAGTACTTC.